Listed below are T cell receptor beta chains from one sample, sequenced in a study of blood T cell repertoires in COVID-19. Assay: immunoSEQ multiplex PCR; the TCRdb copy retains only in-frame clones and omits some. Found here are a few hundred thousand clones, 87% of them singletons; the top ten hold less than 3%. Sequenced material: peripheral blood. The source is a woman aged 50 to 60 with acute or convalescent COVID-19. The CDR3 runs from the conserved cysteine through the conserved F or W. A D gene is named only where the DNA matches it firmly. The listing skips clone size in some rows; elsewhere it reads once, few, many or a size class.

abundance	d_gene	j_gene	v_gene	CDR3nt	CDR3aa
-	TRBD2	TRBJ2-3	TRBV4-2	TGTGCCAGCAGCCAAGAAGCTCCGCTAGCGGGGGCAGATACGCAGTATTTT	CASSQEAPLAGADTQYF
-	TRBD2	TRBJ2-1	TRBV9	TGTGCCAGCAGCGTAGGACTAGCGGGAGACTACAATGAGCAGTTCTTC	CASSVGLAGDYNEQFF
-	TRBD1	TRBJ1-1	TRBV2	TGTGCCAGCGGGACAGGGCTTGACACTGAAGCTTTCTTT	CASGTGLDTEAFF
-	TRBD2	TRBJ2-7	TRBV4-2	TGTGCCAGCAGCCAGGAGCGGGAGGGTCCTTACGAGCAGTACTTC	CASSQEREGPYEQYF
-	TRBD2	TRBJ2-1	TRBV4-3	TGCGCCAGCAGCCAAGGCCTACTAGCGGGAGTCGTCAATGAGCAGTTCTTC	CASSQGLLAGVVNEQFF
-	-	TRBJ1-1	TRBV19	TGTGCCAGTAGTATCCAGGGAATGAACACTGAAGCTTTCTTT	CASSIQGMNTEAFF
-	-	TRBJ1-2	TRBV27	TGTGCCAGCAGCTTACAGGTGCAAGACTATGGCTACACCTTC	CASSLQVQDYGYTF
-	-	TRBJ2-7	TRBV27	TGTGCCAGCAGTCCACCGTCGACAGGAAACTACGAGCAGTACTTC	CASSPPSTGNYEQYF
-	-	TRBJ2-7	TRBV7-2	TGTGCCAGCAGCTTATCCGTGGCGGGCGCCTACGAGCAGTACTTC	CASSLSVAGAYEQYF
-	TRBD1	TRBJ1-5	TRBV5-1	TGCGCCAGCCGTCAGGGGGCTGATCAGCCCCAGCATTTT	CASRQGADQPQHF
-	TRBD1	TRBJ1-2	TRBV4-3	TGCGCCAGCAGCCAAGATCAAGGGACAGGGGTCTATGGCTACACCTTC	CASSQDQGTGVYGYTF
-	TRBD2	TRBJ2-6	TRBV28	TGTGCCAGCACTTCGAGTTTGGGTATACTAGCGGCCACTGGGGCCAACGTCCTGACTTTC	CASTSSLGILAATGANVLTF
-	TRBD2	TRBJ2-5	TRBV7-2	TGTGCCAGCGCCCGGGAGGGGACCTCAGAGACCCAGTACTTC	CASAREGTSETQYF
-	-	TRBJ2-7	TRBV7-2	TGTGCCAGCAGCTCACCTAGCGCCTTGTACGAGCAGTACTTC	CASSSPSALYEQYF
-	-	TRBJ1-3	TRBV4-2	TGTGCCAGCAGCCAAGAAGAATACACCAACACCATATATTTT	CASSQEEYTNTIYF
once	-	TRBJ2-7	TRBV7-2	TGTGCCAGCAGCTTAGGTGGGGCGGGGCGTACCTACGAGCAGTACTTC	CASSLGGAGRTYEQYF
-	TRBD1	TRBJ1-1	TRBV6-5	TGTGCCAGCAGGGACAGGGCCAGGGGCACTGAAGCTTTCTTT	CASRDRARGTEAFF
-	TRBD1	TRBJ2-7	TRBV5-1	TGCGCCAGCAGCTTGGGGGGGACAGGGAGCTCCTACGAGCAGTACTTC	CASSLGGTGSSYEQYF
-	TRBD1	TRBJ1-1	TRBV19	TGTGCCAGTAGGGACAGGGGAAACACTGAAGCTTTCTTT	CASRDRGNTEAFF
-	-	TRBJ1-3	TRBV10-3	TGTGCCATCAATTGGGCTGACTCTGGAAACACCATATATTTT	CAINWADSGNTIYF
-	-	TRBJ2-7	TRBV9	TGTGCCAGCAGCGTAGGGGGCCGCTACGAGCAGTACTTC	CASSVGGRYEQYF
-	-	TRBJ2-3	TRBV9	TGTGCCAGCAGCGAGGGGCTGCGCACAGATACGCAGTATTTT	CASSEGLRTDTQYF
-	-	TRBJ1-4	TRBV29-1	TGCAGCGTCGGGGGGGGACCGAGAAATGAAAAACTGTTTTTT	CSVGGGPRNEKLFF
-	TRBD2	TRBJ2-2	TRBV3-1/TRBV3-2	TGTGCCAGCAGCTCCATGCTAGCGGGAGAAAACACCGGGGAGCTGTTTTTT	CASSSMLAGENTGELFF
few	TRBD1	TRBJ1-5	TRBV28	TGTGCCAGCAGATGGGACAGCGATTATCAGCCCCAGCATTTT	CASRWDSDYQPQHF
-	-	TRBJ1-2	TRBV27	TGTGCCAGCAGGCGGGATCCGAACTATGGCTACACCTTC	CASRRDPNYGYTF
once	-	TRBJ2-7	TRBV3-1/TRBV3-2	TGTGCCAGCAGCCAAGTTCGGTACGAGCAGTACTTC	CASSQVRYEQYF
-	-	TRBJ2-1	TRBV12-5	TGTGCTAGTGGTTTTCTCTCTAGGGGGAATGAGCAGTTCTTC	CASGFLSRGNEQFF
-	-	TRBJ1-2	TRBV6-1	TGTGCCAGCACTGAAGCCAGGGGCGGATATGGCTACACCTTC	CASTEARGGYGYTF
-	-	TRBJ1-3	TRBV9	TGTGCCAGCAGCGTAAGAGACTCTGGAAACACCATATATTTT	CASSVRDSGNTIYF
-	TRBD2	TRBJ2-1	TRBV5-1	TGCGCCAGCAGCTTGGTCACTAGCGGGTACAATGAGCAGTTCTTC	CASSLVTSGYNEQFF
once	-	TRBJ1-2	TRBV18	TGTGCCAGCTCACCAGGGGGGACTTCTTATAATGGCTACACCTTC	CASSPGGTSYNGYTF
-	TRBD2	TRBJ2-7	TRBV7-9	TGTGCCAGCAGCTTATATGCAGCGGGAGCACGCTACGAGCAGTACTTC	CASSLYAAGARYEQYF
-	TRBD1	TRBJ1-5	TRBV27	TGTGCCAGCGGGAACAGGGGGCGCATTCAGCCCCAGCATTTT	CASGNRGRIQPQHF
-	TRBD2	TRBJ2-1	TRBV9	TGTGCCAGCAGTAGGACTAGCGGCTACAATGAGCAGTTCTTC	CASSRTSGYNEQFF
-	TRBD1	TRBJ2-3	TRBV19	TGTGCCAGTAGTAGGGGACAGGGGACAGATACGCAGTATTTT	CASSRGQGTDTQYF
few	TRBD1	TRBJ1-1	TRBV27	TGTGCCAGCAGTTCCAGCCCCAGGACAGGGAACACTGAAGCTTTCTTT	CASSSSPRTGNTEAFF
-	-	TRBJ2-5	TRBV24-1	TGTGCCACCAGTGATTCGGGCAGGGAAGAGACCCAGTACTTC	CATSDSGREETQYF
once	-	TRBJ2-5	TRBV28	TGTGCCAGCATGGGGCATCAAGAGACCCAGTACTTC	CASMGHQETQYF
-	-	TRBJ1-3	TRBV15	TGTGCCACCAGCTTGGGAGACACAATTGGTGGAAACACCATATATTTT	CATSLGDTIGGNTIYF
-	TRBD1	TRBJ2-7	TRBV2	TGTGCCAGCAGCAGGACAGGGATCACCTACGAGCAGTACTTC	CASSRTGITYEQYF
-	-	TRBJ1-1	TRBV5-1	TGCGCCAGCAGCTTGGCATCCGACAGGTATGTTGAAGCTTTCTTT	CASSLASDRYVEAFF
-	TRBD1	TRBJ1-2	TRBV7-2	TGTGCCAGCAGCTTTGGCCGGGACAGGGCCCATGGCTACACCTTC	CASSFGRDRAHGYTF
-	-	TRBJ1-1	TRBV6-5	TGTGCCAGCACTTGGGGGGGTTCGGCTTTCTTT	CASTWGGSAFF
-	TRBD2	TRBJ2-7	TRBV4-1	TGCGCCAGCAGCCAAGGTCCGAGCCGGGAGGGCCTGGGGGAGCAGTACTTC	CASSQGPSREGLGEQYF
-	TRBD2	TRBJ2-5	TRBV7-2	TGTGCCAGCAGCTTAGAGCGGGGGGAGACCCAGTACTTC	CASSLERGETQYF
-	-	TRBJ1-1	TRBV10-1	TGTCCCTCCTGGGGGGGATTGAACACTGAAGCTTTCTTT	CPSWGGLNTEAFF
-	-	TRBJ2-3	TRBV29-1	TGCAGCGTTGAACCCCGGGGTTTTGGCACAGATACGCAGTATTTT	CSVEPRGFGTDTQYF
-	-	TRBJ1-5	TRBV19	TGTGCCAGTAGGCGAACAGGGACACTCAATCAGCCCCAGCATTTT	CASRRTGTLNQPQHF
few	TRBD1	TRBJ1-2	TRBV29-1	TGCAGCGTTGAAGATCAATCAGACAGGGGTTGGGGCTACACCTTC	CSVEDQSDRGWGYTF
-	TRBD2	TRBJ2-1	TRBV5-1	TGCGCCAGCAGCTTGACTAGCGCTGACAATGAGCAGTTCTTC	CASSLTSADNEQFF
-	-	TRBJ2-1	TRBV24-1	TGTGCCACCAGTGACCCGGGACAGAGACTAGGTTCCTTCTACAATGAGCAGTTCTTC	CATSDPGQRLGSFYNEQFF
-	-	TRBJ1-2	TRBV28	TGTGCCAGCAGTTCAATACAGAAAATCCACTATGGCTACACCTTC	CASSSIQKIHYGYTF
-	TRBD1	TRBJ1-6	TRBV10-3	TGTGCCATCAGTCAGACAGGGGAGGCCCTCCACTTT	CAISQTGEALHF
-	-	TRBJ1-3	TRBV5-1	TGCGCCAGCAGGGAAGGACAGTCGGGAAACACCATATATTTT	CASREGQSGNTIYF